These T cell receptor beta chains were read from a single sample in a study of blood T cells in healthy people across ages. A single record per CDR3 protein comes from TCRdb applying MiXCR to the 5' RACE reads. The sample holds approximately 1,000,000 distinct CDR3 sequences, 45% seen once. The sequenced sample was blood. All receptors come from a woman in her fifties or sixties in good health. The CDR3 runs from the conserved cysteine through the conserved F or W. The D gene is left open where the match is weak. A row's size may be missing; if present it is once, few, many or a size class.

CASSLDSSGSNEQFF | TGCGCCAGCAGCTTGGACTCGTCGGGTAGTAATGAGCAGTTCTTC | NA | TRBJ2-1 | NA | TRBV5-1
CASSWGQGDEQYF | TGTGCCAGCAGTTGGGGACAGGGGGACGAGCAGTACTTC | few | TRBJ2-7 | TRBD1 | TRBV12-3/TRBV12-4
CASSLAVGVRNEQFF | TGTGCCAGCAGCTTAGCGGTGGGAGTGAGGAATGAGCAGTTCTTC | once | TRBJ2-1 | NA | TRBV7-9
CATQGSNQPQHF | TGTGCCACACAGGGTAGCAATCAGCCCCAGCATTTT | few | TRBJ1-5 | NA | TRBV10-3
CASSLTPAGINIQYF | TGTGCCAGCAGCTTGACCCCGGCGGGAATAAACATTCAGTACTTC | NA | TRBJ2-4 | NA | TRBV5-5
CASSPQITGTTRDIQYF | TGTGCCAGCAGTCCCCAAATTACCGGGACAACTAGGGACATTCAGTACTTC | few | TRBJ2-4 | NA | TRBV6-1
CASRIQAGGETQYF | TGTGCCAGCAGGATCCAAGCGGGAGGAGAGACCCAGTACTTC | few | TRBJ2-5 | TRBD2 | TRBV6-1
CASSYWEGLGTDTQYF | TGTGCCAGCAGTTACTGGGAGGGTTTAGGCACAGATACGCAGTATTTT | once | TRBJ2-3 | TRBD2 | TRBV6-6
CATWGPGTNEKLFF | TGTGCCACCTGGGGACCCGGGACTAATGAAAAACTGTTTTTT | NA | TRBJ1-4 | NA | TRBV2
CASSQTKRGAPYEQYF | TGTGCCAGCAGCCAAACGAAGCGGGGGGCCCCCTACGAGCAGTACTTC | NA | TRBJ2-7 | TRBD2 | TRBV14
CASSRKHSVSEYGYTF | TGTGCCAGCAGCCGAAAGCACTCCGTCTCAGAGTATGGCTACACCTTC | NA | TRBJ1-2 | NA | TRBV7-9
CASRIRQGGIYEQYF | TGTGCCAGCAGGATTAGACAGGGTGGGATCTACGAGCAGTACTTC | NA | TRBJ2-7 | TRBD1 | TRBV28
CASTLGGNEAFF | TGCGCCAGCACCTTGGGAGGGAATGAAGCTTTCTTT | NA | TRBJ1-1 | NA | TRBV5-1
CASSPRTSGNVDTQYF | TGTGCCAGCAGCCCAAGGACTAGCGGGAACGTGGATACGCAGTATTTT | few | TRBJ2-3 | TRBD2 | TRBV7-9
CSLQRSQYEQYF | TGCAGTCTTCAACGGTCCCAATACGAGCAGTACTTC | many | TRBJ2-7 | NA | TRBV20-1
CSARQSGTTYGYTF | TGCAGTGCTAGACAGTCAGGGACGACCTATGGCTACACCTTC | NA | TRBJ1-2 | NA | TRBV20-1
CASSQSPGTGYEQYF | TGTGCCAGCAGCCAAAGTCCCGGGACAGGGTACGAGCAGTACTTC | once | TRBJ2-7 | TRBD1 | TRBV3-1
CASRPATQGYEQYF | TGTGCCAGCCGTCCGGCCACTCAGGGGTACGAGCAGTACTTC | few | TRBJ2-7 | NA | TRBV6-5